The 24 T cell receptor beta chains in this list originate from one sample, sequenced in a study of blood T cell repertoires in COVID-19. The assay was immunoSEQ multiplex PCR, and TCRdb's table has in-frame clones only and misses some. The repertoire holds some 210,000 clones, with roughly four fifths as singletons. The sequenced sample was peripheral blood. The receptors derive from a woman in her seventies with active or convalescent COVID-19.

The rearrangement joins TRBV27 to TRBJ2-7; no definite D call. The germline gives CDR1 MNHEY, CDR2 SMNVEV (reference sequence). This CDR3 has 14 amino acids. With 10 bases removed from V and 4 bases from J, the gap between germline ends came to 20 bases. CDR3 sequence reads: CATTLPRSRYEQYF. In DNA form, the CDR3 reads TGTGCCACCACATTACCGCGGAGTCGTTACGAGCAGTACTTC.

This sequence joins TRBV16 and TRBJ2-7, with 10 bases fitting TRBD2. The germline gives CDR1 KGHSY, CDR2 FQNENV. The CDR3 is 15 amino acids. V dropped 5 bases and J dropped 3; count of bases not matched to a gene: 7. The CDR3 protein is CASSFTSGTNYEQYF. CDR3 in DNA: TGTGCCAGCAGCTTCACTAGCGGGACGAACTACGAGCAGTACTTC.

V gene TRBV7-9 combines with J gene TRBJ1-5; no reliable D call. Trimming left V 1 base short and J 3 bases short, with 16 bases between. Germline CDR1 SEHNR, CDR2 FQNEAQ (reference sequence). This CDR3 is built from 17 residues. The CDR3 loop is CASSLGTGIGLNQPQHF. The CDR3 DNA reads TGTGCCAGCAGCTTAGGGACGGGGATCGGACTCAATCAGCCCCAGCATTTT.

The sample holds a few counts of this clone. V gene TRBV19 combines with J gene TRBJ2-7, with D perhaps matching TRBD2 (6 bases). The V end was cut by 3 bases, the J end by 0 bases, with 9 bases between. The length of the CDR3 is 14 residues. The germline V gene has CDR1 LNHDA and CDR2 SQIVND (reference sequence). The CDR3 DNA follows: TGTGCCAGTAGTATTTTGCGGGGCTCCTACGAGCAGTACTTC. Its protein is CASSILRGSYEQYF. Full variable domain (outside the CDR3, taken from reference TRBV19 and TRBJ2-7): DGGITQSPKYLFRKEGQNVTLSCEQNLNHDAMYWYRQDPGQGLRLIYYSQIVNDFQKGDIAEGYSVSREKKESFPLTVTSAQKNPTAFYLCASSILRGSYEQYFGPGTRLTVT.

This clone came up a few times. The rearrangement joins TRBV5-6 to TRBJ1-4; TRBD1 agrees at 7 bases. This CDR3 comprises 15 residues. J was trimmed by 3 bases and V by 4 bases; bases with no gene match: 6. Germline values: CDR1 SGHDT, CDR2 YYEEEE. This chain's CDR3 is CASSLTGSPNEKLFF. CDR3 in DNA: TGTGCCAGCAGCCTGACAGGGAGTCCTAATGAAAAACTGTTTTTT.

This clone was found a few times. In DNA, the CDR3 is TGTGCCTGGAGTGTGGGGGCGCGTTCACCCCTCCACTTT. Translating it yields CAWSVGARSPLHF. The chain combines TRBV30 with TRBJ1-6, with D perhaps matching TRBD1 (6 bases). V dropped 0 bases and J dropped 9 bases, with 9 bases sitting between them. The CDR3 sequence is 13 residues long. Germline CDR1 and CDR2: GTSNPN and SVGIG (reference sequence). Full variable domain (outside the CDR3, taken from reference TRBV30 and TRBJ1-6): SQTIHQWPATLVQPVGSPLSLECTVEGTSNPNLYWYRQAAGRGLQLLFYSVGIGQISSEVPQNLSASRPQDRQFILSSKKLLLSDSGFYLCAWSVGARSPLHFGNGTRLTVT.

The CDR3 spells CASSQRPGELFF. The CDR3 region has the DNA TGTGCCAGCAGTCAGCGGCCCGGGGAGCTGTTTTTT. The chain employs TRBV7-3 and TRBJ2-2; possible D gene TRBD2, 5 bases. The CDR3 runs to 12 residues. Germline lookup yields CDR1 SGHTA and CDR2 FQGTGA. The ends were cut back, 6 bases at V and 6 bases at J, with 8 bases in the middle.

A few counts support this clone. V gene TRBV18 combines with J gene TRBJ2-2, with TRBD2 as a possible D gene (5 bases). Germline V gives CDR1 KGHSH, CDR2 LQKENI. The germline V and J ends were trimmed by 1 base and 4 bases, with 13 bases remaining between them. This CDR3 spans 16 amino acids. The CDR3 sequence: CASSPQRQKSTGELFF. CDR3 nucleotides: TGTGCCAGCTCACCACAGCGGCAGAAAAGCACCGGGGAGCTGTTTTTT.

This clone appeared a few times. V usage is TRBV29-1 and J usage is TRBJ1-1, with a tentative D call TRBD1 (6 bases). The CDR3 is 16 residues long. Germline CDR1 and CDR2: SQVTM and ANQGSEA. Trimming cost V 4 bases and J 2 bases, with 20 bases left between them. This CDR3 reads CSVGYGRGGGNTEAFF. The DNA of the CDR3 is TGCAGCGTTGGTTACGGACGGGGAGGGGGAAACACTGAAGCTTTCTTT.

The V gene is TRBV3-1 (or the pseudogene TRBV3-2), the J gene TRBJ2-3; the match to TRBD2 covers 7 bases. The V and J ends lost 3 bases and 7 bases, in that order; junction bases with no gene match: 10. The length of the CDR3 is 15 residues. Germline V gene data show CDR1 as LGHDT and CDR2 as YNNKEL (reference sequence). In nucleotides, the CDR3 is TGTGCCAGCAGCCAGGGGGGGAGGGCCTGGAATACGCAGTATTTT. Amino acids: CASSQGGRAWNTQYF.

The V and J genes are TRBV6-1 and TRBJ1-2; possibly TRBD1 for D (5 bases). The V gene lost 3 bases and the J gene lost 2 bases, with 16 bases spanning the gap. The CDR3 is 16 amino acids. Germline V CDR1 and CDR2: MNHNS, SASEGT. As DNA, the CDR3 is TGTGCCAGCAGTGATGGAGGAGTCGGGGGAAACTATGGCTACACCTTC. Protein: CASSDGGVGGNYGYTF.

This clone was recorded a few times. The gene calls are TRBV5-3 and TRBJ1-5; TRBD1 is a possible D gene (6 bases). TRBV5-3 carries the ORF label, with uncertain function. Trimming removed 0 bases from V and 4 bases from J, with 11 bases in between. The CDR3 runs 15 residues. In DNA form, the CDR3 reads TGTGCCAGAAGCTTGGTGCCACAGGGAAATCAGCCCCAGCATTTT. It translates to CARSLVPQGNQPQHF.

The chain has TRBV4-1 and TRBJ1-2, with D tentatively TRBD1 (6 bases). In germline, CDR1 is MGHRA, CDR2 YSYEKL. V was pared by 0 bases and J by 8 bases, with 10 bases between. The CDR3 is 13 amino acids. DNA for the CDR3: TGCGCCAGCAGCCAAGAAGGGGGAATGGGCTACACCTTC. Translated, it gives CASSQEGGMGYTF.

The chain has TRBV11-3 and TRBJ2-3; D perhaps matches TRBD2 (6 bases). The germline V and J ends were trimmed by 1 base and 4 bases, with 9 bases remaining between them. The CDR3 totals 14 residues. From germline, CDR1 is SGHNT and CDR2 YENEEA. CDR3 amino acids: CASSLGGEADTQYF. The CDR3 coding sequence is TGTGCCAGCAGCTTAGGGGGGGAAGCAGATACGCAGTATTTT.

The rearrangement uses TRBV2 and TRBJ2-1, with D possibly matching TRBD2 (7 bases). The CDR3 has 14 residues. Germline V lookup: CDR1 SNHLY, CDR2 FYNNEI. The V gene lost 5 bases and the J gene lost 8 bases, with 16 bases spanning the gap. The CDR3 bases are TGTGCCAGCAGTTGGGGGGGAGGGGGTTATGAGCAGTTCTTC. This gives the protein CASSWGGGGYEQFF.

The V and J genes are TRBV27 and TRBJ2-7; maybe TRBD2 (6 bases). The CDR3 is 14 amino acids. Germline V gene data show CDR1 as MNHEY and CDR2 as SMNVEV (reference sequence). Trimming cost V 5 bases and J 7 bases, with 18 bases left between them. The CDR3 region is CASSTLAQFEEQYF. CDR3 nucleotides: TGTGCCAGCAGTACCCTAGCGCAGTTTGAGGAGCAGTACTTC.

In DNA, the CDR3 is TGCGCCAGCAGCTTGGCCCGGGGGGTCGGTGACACTGAAGCTTTCTTT. It yields the protein CASSLARGVGDTEAFF. V and J are TRBV5-1 and TRBJ1-1, with a tentative D call TRBD1 (5 bases). Trimming shortened V by 0 bases and J by 3 bases, and 15 bases separated the two germline ends. The germline gives CDR1 SGHRS, CDR2 YFSETQ. This CDR3 is 16 amino acids long. Variable domain in full (rest from reference TRBV5-1 and TRBJ1-1): KAGVTQTPRYLIKTRGQQVTLSCSPISGHRSVSWYQQTPGQGLQFLFEYFSETQRNKGNFPGRFSGRQFSNSRSEMNVSTLELGDSALYLCASSLARGVGDTEAFFGQGTRLTVV.

The rearrangement joins TRBV6-6 to TRBJ2-1; 14 nucleotides match TRBD2. The V gene end was trimmed by 6 bases and the J gene end by 6 bases; junction bases not matched to a gene: 13. This CDR3 spans 18 amino acids. The germline gives CDR1 MNHNY, CDR2 SVGAGI (reference sequence). The CDR3 protein is CASRRGPGTSGRINEQFF. The CDR3 bases are TGTGCCAGCAGACGAGGGCCTGGGACTAGCGGGAGAATCAATGAGCAGTTCTTC.

This clone showed up just once. CDR3 in amino acids: CASSLAGEPSNEQFF. The CDR3 coding sequence is TGTGCCAGCAGCTTAGCGGGAGAGCCTTCCAATGAGCAGTTCTTC. The chain joins TRBV7-3 to TRBJ2-1; 7 bases are shared with TRBD2. Germline CDR1 SGHTA, CDR2 FQGTGA. V lost 2 bases and J lost 6; bases outside the gene matches: 7. The length of the CDR3 is 15 residues.

This clone was recorded a few times. The chain links TRBV7-9 to TRBJ1-6, with a weak D call TRBD1 (6 bases). CDR1 SEHNR and CDR2 FQNEAQ come from the germline V gene (reference sequence). Trimming shortened V by 1 base and J by 8 bases, and 12 bases separated the two germline ends. The CDR3 sequence is 15 residues long. The CDR3 bases are TGTGCCAGCAGCTTAGATCTGGGGGCCTATTCACCCCTCCACTTT. It encodes CASSLDLGAYSPLHF.

This clone was recorded only once. The chain joins TRBV4-2 to TRBJ2-1, with 9 bases matching TRBD2. CDR1 and CDR2 from the germline V gene are LGHNA and YNFKEQ. This CDR3 comprises 15 residues. The V and J ends lost 8 bases and 6 bases, in that order; junction bases with no gene match: 11. CDR3 nucleotides: TGTGCCAGCGGCGGGACCGGGACTAGCTCCAATGAGCAGTTCTTC. It is translated as CASGGTGTSSNEQFF.

The CDR3 spells CASSPGASGFGETQYF. In DNA, the CDR3 is TGCGCCAGCAGCCCCGGGGCTAGCGGGTTCGGGGAGACCCAGTACTTC. The rearrangement uses TRBV5-1 and TRBJ2-5, with 8 bases identical to TRBD2. J lost 5 bases, V lost 4 bases, and 13 bases had no gene match. CDR1 and CDR2 (germline): SGHRS, YFSETQ. This CDR3 spans 16 amino acids.

This chain links TRBV5-1 with TRBJ1-2, with D unresolved. This CDR3 is built from 14 residues. Germline CDR1 reads SGHRS; CDR2 reads YFSETQ. V was pared by 0 bases and J by 0 bases, with 6 bases between. The CDR3 region has the DNA TGCGCCAGCAGCTTGGCACAGTCTAACTATGGCTACACCTTC. This sequence encodes CASSLAQSNYGYTF. Variable domain in full (rest from reference TRBV5-1 and TRBJ1-2): KAGVTQTPRYLIKTRGQQVTLSCSPISGHRSVSWYQQTPGQGLQFLFEYFSETQRNKGNFPGRFSGRQFSNSRSEMNVSTLELGDSALYLCASSLAQSNYGYTFGSGTRLTVV.

The chain combines TRBV9 with TRBJ2-1; 11 bases are a match to TRBD2. With 0 bases clipped from V and 6 bases from J, the junction kept 2 bases outside the gene matches. The germline gives CDR1 SGDLS, CDR2 YYNGEE. The CDR3 extends over 15 amino acids. CDR3 protein: CASSVVAGGGNEQFF. The CDR3 DNA reads TGTGCCAGCAGCGTAGTAGCGGGAGGGGGCAATGAGCAGTTCTTC. The variable domain in full, completed from reference TRBV9 and TRBJ2-1, reads DSGVTQTPKHLITATGQRVTLRCSPRSGDLSVYWYQQSLDQGLQFLIQYYNGEERAKGNILERFSAQQFPDLHSELNLSSLELGDSALYFCASSVVAGGGNEQFFGPGTRLTVL.